This entry describes one TCR beta chain. Its antigen remains undetermined. The record has no base qualities; no much larger clone is one base away. Each collaborating institution followed its own protocols to collect whole blood in K2EDTA tubes. For TCRbeta analysis, collaborators shipped samples in one of three forms: frozen whole blood, isolated PBMCs, or DNA extracted from either of those sample types. The data were obtained in a study of blood T cell repertoires in COVID-19 (dated by TCRdb to 2020 to 2022). For context, the study as a whole: Samples covering the acute and convalescent phases of COVID-19 were provided by collaborators in the United States, Italy and Spain. The material from the prospective study consisted of cDNA or gDNA derived from T cells, B-cell-depleted T cells, or PBMCs. The dataset comprised deeply sampled blood TCRbeta repertoires from subjects exposed to, actively infected with, or recovered from COVID-19. The repertoires were released in a freely available public database meant as a resource for research on the immune response to SARS-CoV-2. Samples came from the ongoing ImmuneRACE study (first 160 participants) plus 1,254 subjects from 6 global collaborators. Sample metadata almost always included a de-identified subject ID, COVID-19 status, age in years and sex. Where available, HLA class I and class II types were taken from metadata supplied by the sample provider and were not determined by assay-based typing. What the authors observed across the whole study: The amount of clinical and demographic metadata varied by source and participant and was provided uncurated.

The germline V gene specifies SGHAT as CDR1 and FQNNGV as CDR2. V was cut back by 5 bases and J by 2 bases, leaving a gap of 18 bases between them. Inclusive of the bounding cysteine and phenylalanine, the CDR3 is 16 residues long. The kept DNA is CDR3 alone, 48 bases in frame from the first base. The immunoSEQ Assay, a bias-controlled multiplex PCR, was used to amplify TCRbeta CDR3 regions from genomic DNA. The original methods were these. Nucleated cell counts per sample were estimated from amplification of reference gene primers within the assay. To quantify the absolute abundance of each unique TCRbeta CDR3 rearrangement, sequence reads were collapsed and filtered. Productive Simpson clonality was computed per sample as the square root of Simpson's diversity index over productive rearrangements. In its TCRdb copy, this immuneACCESS table keeps in-frame sequences only and misses some clones. Where compared with another copy, unresolved V genes explain less than half of these, and the others have no known cause. Clone size and the V and J calls come from that table; the DNA yielded D and trimming. Within this sample are roughly 100,000 clones, with about 78% of them counted one time only. Together, the top ten hold about 9.6% of the sample.

The sequencing input was peripheral blood. Recombination connected TRBV11-2 to TRBJ1-2; a tentative D call is TRBD1 (5 bases match). This receptor was taken from a man in his 60s with active or convalescent COVID-19. The CDR3: CASSSSKTGFNYGYTF. The DNA is as follows: TGTGCCAGCAGCAGCTCGAAAACAGGTTTCAACTATGGCTACACCTTC.